This entry describes one T cell receptor (beta chain). The data were produced by immunoSEQ multiplex PCR, yet TCRdb's version contains in-frame clones alone and is incomplete. In the table there are roughly 300,000 clones, around nine tenths of which are singletons. It was during active infection that Seattle patients were enrolled and then longitudinally followed. This sample was taken from a study of blood T cell repertoires in COVID-19. V shed 1 base and J 0 bases; nucleotides not matched to a gene: 2. This CDR3 comprises 16 residues. Per germline, CDR1 LGHDT and CDR2 YNNKEL (reference sequence). Input material: peripheral blood. The receptor was derived from a woman in her twenties or thirties with COVID-19, enrolled during active disease. The J gene is TRBJ1-3, the V gene TRBV3-1 (or the pseudogene TRBV3-2); 8 bases are shared with TRBD1. CDR3 region: CASSQGTGFSGNTIYF. The DNA for the CDR3 is TGTGCCAGCAGCCAAGGGACAGGGTTCTCTGGAAACACCATATATTTT.